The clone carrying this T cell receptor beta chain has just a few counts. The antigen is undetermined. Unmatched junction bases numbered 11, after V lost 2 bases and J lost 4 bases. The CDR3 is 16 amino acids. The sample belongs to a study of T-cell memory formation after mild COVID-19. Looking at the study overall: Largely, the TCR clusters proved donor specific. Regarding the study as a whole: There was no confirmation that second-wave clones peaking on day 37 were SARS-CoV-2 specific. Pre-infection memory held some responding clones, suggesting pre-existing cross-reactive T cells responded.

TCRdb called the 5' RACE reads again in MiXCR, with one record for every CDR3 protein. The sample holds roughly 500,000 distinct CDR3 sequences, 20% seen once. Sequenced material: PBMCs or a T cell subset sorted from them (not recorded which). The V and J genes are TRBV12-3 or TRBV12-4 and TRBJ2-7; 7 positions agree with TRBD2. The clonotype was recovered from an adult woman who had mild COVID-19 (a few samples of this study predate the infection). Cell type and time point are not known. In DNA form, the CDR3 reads TGTGCCAGCAGTTTATCGACACCGGGACTACCATACGAGCAGTACTTC. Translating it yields CASSLSTPGLPYEQYF.